These 17 T cell receptor beta chains originate from one sample sequenced in a study of cytomegalovirus exposure and HLA in healthy donors. PCR employed 60 Vbeta and 13 Jbeta primers. Some clones are missing from TCRdb's copy, which holds only in-frame ones; the method was immunoSEQ multiplex PCR. The data show around 70,000 clones, with around 70% seen just once and around 10% held by the top ten. What was sequenced was PBMCs. The receptors derive from a human donor in good health.

The rearrangement links TRBV28 to TRBJ1-2, with a tentative D call TRBD1 (5 bases). The CDR3 sequence is 15 residues long. In germline, CDR1 is MDHEN, CDR2 SYDVKM. V was cut by 3 bases and J by 8 bases, with 19 bases left in between. The CDR3 reads CASSFSRRVQEGYTF. The CDR3 coding sequence is TGTGCCAGCAGTTTCTCCCGCAGGGTTCAGGAAGGCTACACCTTC.

The rearrangement links TRBV14 to TRBJ2-7; TRBD2 aligns across 9 bases. Per the germline V gene, CDR1 is SGHDN and CDR2 is FVKESK. The CDR3 has 23 residues. Unmatched junction bases numbered 28, after V lost 4 bases and J lost 0 bases. For the CDR3, the DNA is TGTGCCAGCAGCCGCAATGCCCTAGTGACGACGTATAGCGGGAGTTATTCCTCCTACGAGCAGTACTTC. It specifies CASSRNALVTTYSGSYSSYEQYF.

V is TRBV7-2 and J is TRBJ2-5, with 7 bases aligning to TRBD2. The CDR3 contains 12 residues. The junction had 0 bases not matched to a gene; V was cut back by 3 bases and J by 5 bases. The germline gives CDR1 SGHTA, CDR2 FQGNSA. The CDR3 DNA reads TGTGCCAGCAGCTTCGGGGGGGAGACCCAGTACTTC. Translated: CASSFGGETQYF.

This chain uses TRBV6-5 with TRBJ1-1, with D tentatively TRBD1 (6 bases). Trimming stripped 8 bases from V and 1 base from J, with 11 bases between. The germline V gene encodes CDR1 MNHEY and CDR2 SVGAGI. This CDR3 contains 13 residues. CDR3 sequence reads: CASFGQTNTEAFF. As DNA, the CDR3 is TGTGCCAGCTTCGGACAGACGAACACTGAAGCTTTCTTT.

The chain carries TRBV4-1 and TRBJ2-7; 9 nucleotides line up with TRBD2. The length of the CDR3 is 14 residues. V gave up 2 bases and J gave up 2 bases; unmatched junction bases: 1. Germline V CDR1 and CDR2: MGHRA, YSYEKL. CDR3 loop: CASSQRTSAYEQYF. CDR3 sequence (DNA): TGCGCCAGCAGCCAACGGACTAGCGCCTACGAGCAGTACTTC.

The V gene is TRBV25-1, the J gene TRBJ2-3; 9 bases agree with TRBD1. Trimming removed 5 bases from V and 3 bases from J; junction bases left unmatched: 6. The CDR3 has 15 residues. Germline V CDR1 and CDR2: MGHDK, SYGVNS. The CDR3 is CASSYGTGITDTQYF. CDR3 in DNA: TGTGCCAGCAGTTACGGGACAGGGATAACAGATACGCAGTATTTT. The full variable domain, with the rest looked up from reference TRBV25-1 and TRBJ2-3, is EADIYQTPRYLVIGTGKKITLECSQTMGHDKMYWYQQDPGMELHLIHYSYGVNSTEKGDLSSESTVSRIRTEHFPLTLESARPSHTSQYLCASSYGTGITDTQYFGPGTRLTVL.

CDR3 sequence (DNA): TGTGCCAGTATCAGGGTCCAAGCTTTCTTT. Its protein is CASIRVQAFF. The J gene is TRBJ1-1, the V gene TRBV19; weak D call: TRBD1 (5 bases). This CDR3 has 10 amino acids. Trimming shortened V by 7 bases and J by 9 bases, and 9 bases separated the two germline ends. Per the germline V gene, CDR1 is LNHDA and CDR2 is SQIVND (reference sequence).

This clone was found once. The gene calls are TRBV7-9 and TRBJ2-7, with D perhaps matching TRBD1 (5 bases). CDR1 is SEHNR and CDR2 is FQNEAQ in the germline V gene (reference sequence). The CDR3 covers 14 residues. The V gene lost 2 bases and the J gene lost 5 bases, with 13 bases spanning the gap. CDR3 sequence (DNA): TGTGCCAGCAGCTTATCTGGGGCTCGAAACGAGCAGTACTTC. Residues: CASSLSGARNEQYF.

The chain is built from TRBV4-1 and TRBJ2-1; the match to TRBD2 covers 12 bases. The V and J ends lost 0 bases and 8 bases, in that order; junction bases with no gene match: 11. Per the germline V gene, CDR1 is MGHRA and CDR2 is YSYEKL. The CDR3 contains 18 residues. CDR3 sequence (DNA): TGCGCCAGCAGCCAAGAAGAGGGGGGTGGACTAGCGGGATATGAGCAGTTCTTC. Translating gives CASSQEEGGGLAGYEQFF.

Remarks on this clone: Additional DNA sequences in this sample encode the identical CDR3. The J gene is TRBJ1-2, the V gene TRBV30; 7 bases are shared with TRBD1. V lost 1 base and J lost 3; bases outside the gene matches: 5. The CDR3 extends over 14 amino acids. Germline V gives CDR1 GTSNPN, CDR2 SVGIG (reference sequence). CDR3 in DNA: TGTGCCTGGAGTGGCGTCACAGGGGACTATGGCTACACCTTC. This sequence encodes CAWSGVTGDYGYTF.

This clone was counted between two and nine times. J is TRBJ1-5 and V is TRBV19; D is undetermined. Deletions cut 4 bases from V and 2 bases from J, with 9 bases between. CDR3 length: 14 amino acids. Germline V gene sequence: CDR1 LNHDA, CDR2 SQIVND (reference sequence). The CDR3 sequence: CASSRVGGNQPQHF. Written as DNA, the CDR3 is TGTGCCAGTAGTAGAGTCGGGGGCAATCAGCCCCAGCATTTT.

This chain links TRBV15 with TRBJ1-1; possible D gene TRBD1, 5 bases. The CDR3 runs 16 residues. Germline CDR1 is LNHNV and CDR2 is YYDKDF (reference sequence). V was shortened by 4 bases and J by 1 base, with 16 bases between the two germline ends. The CDR3 DNA follows: TGTGCCACCAGCACCTTAGGGCAGGGTGGGAACACTGAAGCTTTCTTT. Amino acid sequence: CATSTLGQGGNTEAFF.

V and J are TRBV11-3 and TRBJ2-5, with 7 positions matching TRBD1. Germline trimming cut 5 bases from V and 1 base from J; bases unmatched to any gene: 4. The CDR3 is made up of 14 amino acids. CDR1 is SGHNT, CDR2 YENEEA, per germline. CDR3 bases: TGTGCCAGCAGCCACGGACAGGCCCAAGAGACCCAGTACTTC. This translates into CASSHGQAQETQYF. The full variable domain, its missing parts supplied by reference TRBV11-3 and TRBJ2-5, is EAGVVQSPRYKIIEKKQPVAFWCNPISGHNTLYWYLQNLGQGPELLIRYENEEAVDDSQLPKDRFSAERLKGVDSTLKIQPAELGDSAVYLCASSHGQAQETQYFGPGTRLLVL.

V and J are TRBV15 and TRBJ2-7; 12 bases line up with TRBD1. CDR3 size: 16 residues. Germline lookup yields CDR1 LNHNV and CDR2 YYDKDF (reference sequence). J was trimmed by 5 bases and V by 1 base; bases with no gene match: 6. DNA for the CDR3: TGTGCCACCAGCAGAGGGGTGGGACAGGGGGCGGACGAGCAGTACTTC. Its protein product is CATSRGVGQGADEQYF.

The V gene is TRBV7-9, the J gene TRBJ1-1; no definite D call. Germline V gives CDR1 SEHNR, CDR2 FQNEAQ (reference sequence). This CDR3 has 14 residues. Trimming left V 5 bases short and J 0 bases short, with 10 bases between. The CDR3: CASSQSPMNTEAFF. The DNA for the CDR3 is TGTGCCAGCAGCCAAAGCCCTATGAACACTGAAGCTTTCTTT.

The chain combines TRBV30 with TRBJ1-6; 9 positions agree with TRBD1. This CDR3 is built from 17 residues. The germline CDR1 and CDR2 sequences are GTSNPN and SVGIG (reference sequence). J was trimmed by 7 bases and V by 4 bases; bases with no gene match: 14. The CDR3 is CAWTTYTPGQGNSPLHF. In DNA, the CDR3 is TGTGCCTGGACCACTTATACTCCGGGACAGGGAAATTCACCCCTCCACTTT.

This chain joins TRBV27 and TRBJ2-5; D might be TRBD2 (5 bases). The end of the DNA aligns better with TRBJ2-7, so the J call may be wrong. Germline V gene sequence: CDR1 MNHEY, CDR2 SMNVEV (reference sequence). This CDR3 comprises 12 residues. The chain's CDR3 is CASSSERSEQYF. DNA for the CDR3: TGTGCCAGCAGTTCAGAGCGGAGCGAGCAGTACTTC.